This T cell receptor (beta chain) was recovered during a study of blood T cell repertoires in COVID-19. Those enrolled, adults aged about 18 to 89 years, came from about two dozen US areas. Allocation to cohorts depended on clinical history reported by the participants. Repertoires were generated with immunoSEQ multiplex PCR, while TCRdb's copy carries only in-frame clones and drops some. The data contain a few hundred thousand clones, more than 70% of them seen just once; the ten biggest clones take up approximately 7.4%. V was clipped by 4 bases and J by 0 bases, with 8 bases between them. The germline V gene encodes CDR1 LGHDT and CDR2 YNNKEL (reference sequence). The CDR3 extends over 14 amino acids.

Sequencing was carried out using PBMCs or T cells enriched from blood (not recorded which). This sequence was found in a woman aged 40 to 50 with acute COVID-19. The rearrangement links TRBV3-1 (or the pseudogene TRBV3-2) to TRBJ2-3; D call uncertain. For the CDR3, the DNA is TGTGCCAGCAGCCTCTCTCTGAGCACAGATACGCAGTATTTT. This encodes CASSLSLSTDTQYF.